This T cell receptor beta chain derives from a study of CD8+ T cells in alopecia areata. Study-wide findings and caveats: Sequencing of scalp tissue also captures the resident alphabeta T cells of normal skin.

The CDR3 consists of 17 residues. Germline V gene lookup returns CDR1 SGHRS and CDR2 YFSETQ. Trimming stripped 1 base from V and 0 bases from J, with 11 bases between. As concerns this clone: Its specificity is unknown.

Peripheral blood and lesional scalp punch biopsies came from alopecia areata patients. The sorting of PBMCs gave CD4+ and CD8+ T cells. Isolated RNA was reverse transcribed into cDNA used as the sequencing template. Here immunoSEQ multiplex PCR was the method, and the copy in TCRdb shows in-frame clones only, minus some. Of 150,000 or so clones listed, roughly 50% are singletons. Source material: CD4+ T cells sorted from blood. The rearrangement uses TRBV5-1 and TRBJ2-6, with D tentatively TRBD1 (6 bases). This TCR came from a human donor with alopecia areata. The CDR3 sequence is CASSLRHRDSGANVLTF. The CDR3 nucleotides read TGCGCCAGCAGCTTGAGACACAGGGACTCTGGGGCCAACGTCCTGACTTTC. Supplemented by reference TRBV5-1 and TRBJ2-6, the full variable domain reads KAGVTQTPRYLIKTRGQQVTLSCSPISGHRSVSWYQQTPGQGLQFLFEYFSETQRNKGNFPGRFSGRQFSNSRSEMNVSTLELGDSALYLCASSLRHRDSGANVLTFGAGSRLTVL.